This T cell receptor beta chain was retrieved from a study of cytomegalovirus exposure and HLA in healthy donors. Unrecorded immune exposures were likely, despite nominal health at sampling. The PCR made use of 60 Vbeta and 13 Jbeta primers. Generated by immunoSEQ multiplex PCR, the TCRdb table keeps only in-frame clones and is missing some. The repertoire consists of 150,000 or so clones, with about 80% occurring once and the leading ten covering approximately 2%. The specimen was PBMCs. The origin of this receptor is a woman in her 40s in good health and CMV-seronegative.

The CDR3 nucleotides are TGTGCCAGCAGTTTGCGGGTCGGGGACAGGGTTTCGTGGGGCTACACCTTC. The encoded protein is CASSLRVGDRVSWGYTF. V usage is TRBV28 and J usage is TRBJ1-2; TRBD1 matches at 9 bases. CDR1 MDHEN and CDR2 SYDVKM come from the germline V gene. The CDR3 has 17 residues. J gave up 8 bases and V 3 bases, and 16 bases lay outside the gene matches.